This TCR beta chain was captured by sequencing in a study of T cells in tuberculosis. Study results and limitations: Shorter CDR3-alpha in active tuberculosis partly drove smaller distances.

Data came from immunoSEQ multiplex PCR; TCRdb stores just in-frame clones and leaves some out. The data contain some 41,000 clones, around 94% of them singletons. Each donor contributed 100,000 or so T cells on average, unsorted. Turning to this clone: Its specificity is unknown.

The source is a donor between 10 and 35 years old with latent tuberculosis or without tuberculosis infection. Some clones in this sample may be carry-over from other donors' samples. Sequenced: PBMCs.

The CDR3 reads CATSNLGTAINEKLFF. The CDR3 DNA follows: TGTGCCACCAGCAATTTGGGGACAGCGATTAATGAAAAACTGTTTTTT. The chain uses TRBV15 and TRBJ1-4, with 7 bases aligning to TRBD1. The CDR3 has 16 residues. Germline lookup yields CDR1 LNHNV and CDR2 YYDKDF (reference sequence). V trimming: 4 bases; J trimming: 4 bases; junction bases outside the gene matches: 9.